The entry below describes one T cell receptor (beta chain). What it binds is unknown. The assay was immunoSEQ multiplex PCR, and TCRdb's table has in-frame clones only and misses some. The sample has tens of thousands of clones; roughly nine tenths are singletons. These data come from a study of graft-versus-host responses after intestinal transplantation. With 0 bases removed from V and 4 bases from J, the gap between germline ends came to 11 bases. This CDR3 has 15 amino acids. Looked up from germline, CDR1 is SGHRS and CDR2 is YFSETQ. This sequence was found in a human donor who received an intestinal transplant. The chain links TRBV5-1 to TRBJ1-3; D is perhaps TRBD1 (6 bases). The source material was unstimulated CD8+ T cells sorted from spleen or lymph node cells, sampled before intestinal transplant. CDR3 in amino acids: CASSLGGPSGNTIYF. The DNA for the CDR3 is TGCGCCAGCAGCTTGGGGGGGCCATCCGGAAACACCATATATTTT.